A single T cell receptor beta chain is shown here with its context. What it binds is unknown. Full-length variable regions came from constant-region reverse primers plus semi-nested Nested Universal Primer A PCR. TCRdb fed the 5' RACE reads into MiXCR, producing one record per CDR3 protein. The table records over 45,000 distinct CDR3 sequences, 26% of them present only once. J was trimmed by 4 bases and V by 4 bases; bases with no gene match: 0. CDR3 length: 14 residues. CDR1 is SGHAT, CDR2 FQNNGV, per germline. Tregs were sorted as CD4+CD25+CD127-/low cells. Findings and caveats of the study: Whole repertoires were not studied in the larger cohort, only one V-J beta rearrangement. The TCR gene usage of tumor memory CD4+ T cells clustered together with blood and lymph node memory CD4+ cells and with lymph node naive CD4+ cells.

This receptor was taken from a female donor with breast cancer. The sequenced material came from tumor-infiltrating Tregs sorted from the breast tumor. This chain links TRBV11-2 with TRBJ2-7; 14 positions match TRBD2. CDR3 sequence: CASSWTSGRYEQYV. Here the CDR3 DNA reads TGTGCCAGCAGCTGGACTAGCGGGAGGTACGAGCAGTACGTC.